These T cell receptor beta chains were read from a single sample in a study of blood T cells in healthy people across ages. Via MiXCR, TCRdb re-called the 5' RACE reads, giving one row per CDR3 protein. Among hundreds of thousands of distinct CDR3 sequences, approximately 25% were seen once, and the ten largest hold roughly a tenth. These data are also associated with another study on T cells of mothers and their children.

The specimen sequenced was blood. These receptors were collected from a boy younger than 18 in good health. The CDR3 runs from the conserved cysteine through the conserved F or W.

V: TRBV20-1; CDR3: CSASQGAGYNSYEQYF
V: TRBV4-3; CDR3: CASSQDLQGALNYGYTF
V: TRBV25-1; CDR3: CASSSGNTIYF
V: TRBV5-1; CDR3: CASSQDRGVGYEQYF
V: TRBV4-2; CDR3: CASSQDSDLYSYNEQFF
V: TRBV7-9; CDR3: CASSLDRVNVHEQFF
V: TRBV20-1; CDR3: CSARDIGPNEQFF
V: TRBV5-5; CDR3: CASSLQVRDTVYGYTF
V: TRBV4-3; CDR3: CASSQGLVQETQYF
V: TRBV28; CDR3: CASKLSGTPGRGWNF
V: TRBV7-8; CDR3: CASSFRVFYEQYF
V: TRBV28; CDR3: CASSPSAGEGKTQYF
V: TRBV15; CDR3: CATSTLRGEAKNIQYF
V: TRBV24-1; CDR3: CATSGRRQPQETQYF
V: TRBV18; CDR3: CASSIPGETQYF
V: TRBV2; CDR3: CASTPGTGGESDGQYF
V: TRBV7-2; CDR3: CASRTDRGLETEAFF
V: TRBV20-1; CDR3: CSARGGGATYEQYF
V: TRBV6-5; CDR3: CASSYSGTGFSEQYF
V: TRBV29-1; CDR3: CSVQGSNYGYTF
V: TRBV15; CDR3: CATSTRDSGYEQYF
V: TRBV7-2; CDR3: CASSFFRDTQYF
V: TRBV5-5; CDR3: CASSLGTVNSPLHF
V: TRBV9; CDR3: CASNPTQRFQETQYF
V: TRBV4-2; CDR3: CASSQVRDDEKLFF
V: TRBV11-2; CDR3: CASSNPGGYEQYF
V: TRBV5-1; CDR3: CASSTGHTSSYEQYF
V: TRBV3-1; CDR3: CASSQAGGVAGNTIYF
V: TRBV4-3; CDR3: CASSQDPRGGGNEQFF
V: TRBV11-1; CDR3: CASSHFGGIEETQYF
V: TRBV12-5; CDR3: CASGKDRGVGEQYF
V: TRBV20-1; CDR3: CSARGRLNYGYTF
V: TRBV7-2; CDR3: CASSLLGTGYDYGYTF
V: TRBV7-9; CDR3: CASSLVDPRVETQYF
V: TRBV6-5; CDR3: CASSSPPYEQYF
V: TRBV5-5; CDR3: CASSLEQRKEYF
V: TRBV7-2; CDR3: CASRLERGYNEQFF
V: TRBV3-1; CDR3: CASSQGTGLEQFF
V: TRBV9; CDR3: CASSADAPGTQYF
V: TRBV18; CDR3: CASSPAGSEEKLFF
V: TRBV5-8; CDR3: CANRDPYEQYF
V: TRBV12-3/TRBV12-4; CDR3: CASSLGGGHSYEQYF
V: TRBV28; CDR3: CASSFFGRAAYEQYF
V: TRBV7-2; CDR3: CASSSVNVGLAGFQYF
V: TRBV5-1; CDR3: CASSLVSGSSEQYF
V: TRBV6-1; CDR3: CASSSLTEGPSGANVLTF
V: TRBV4-1; CDR3: CASSQEAHEREETQYF
V: TRBV29-1; CDR3: CSVENLRGHYGYTF
V: TRBV6-2/TRBV6-3; CDR3: CASNRLAGDDGELFF
V: TRBV20-1; CDR3: CSARSGTGNGYTF
V: TRBV5-1; CDR3: CASSFPGGGYQETQYF